Included here is one TCR beta chain sequence, with context. This record comes from a study of control samples from healthy donors and cancer patients. The CDR3 has 15 residues. V gave up 3 bases and J gave up 3 bases; unmatched junction bases: 1. Germline V gene data show CDR1 as LNHNV and CDR2 as YYDKDF (reference sequence). Sequencing was performed with immunoSEQ multiplex PCR; in TCRdb, only in-frame clones are kept and a portion is missing. The sample includes about 170,000 clones, 75% to 95% of them seen just once. The V gene is TRBV15, the J gene TRBJ1-5; TRBD1 aligns across 11 bases. The sequenced sample was blood. This sequence was found in a woman aged 25-40 years in good health. The DNA of the CDR3 is TGTGCCACCAGCAGGGGACAGGGGGACAATCAGCCCCAGCATTTT. Amino acid sequence: CATSRGQGDNQPQHF. The whole variable domain, filled in from reference TRBV15 and TRBJ1-5, reads DAMVIQNPRYQVTQFGKPVTLSCSQTLNHNVMYWYQQKSSQAPKLLFHYYDKDFNNEADTPDNFQSRRPNTSFCFLDIRSPGLGDTAMYLCATSRGQGDNQPQHFGDGTRLSIL.